Below, one TCR beta chain is given with its context. Its cognate antigen is unknown. Read data end 3 residues before the CDR3 end; the end is taken from the germline J gene. This sample is part of a study of T cell clonality in common variable immunodeficiency. Germline loops: CDR1 SGHVS, CDR2 FQNEAQ. The CDR3 extends over 15 amino acids. Whole-study results and caveats: CVID subjects showed higher TCRbeta clonality than healthy controls.

Sequencing input was equivalent genomic DNA from CVID and controls. The data were produced by immunoSEQ multiplex PCR, yet TCRdb's version contains in-frame clones alone and is incomplete. The sample has approximately 52,000 clones, none seen only once. The clonotype originates from a person aged 18 to 70 in good health. V is TRBV7-8 and J is TRBJ2-2; D may be TRBD1 (5 bases). Sample: peripheral blood mononuclear cells. CDR3 bases read: TGTGCCAGCAGCTCCAAGTTTGCTGGGGCCAACGTG. It encodes CASSSKFAGANV. In full, the CDR3 is CASSSKFAGANVLFF. The entire variable domain, with the rest obtained from reference TRBV7-8 and TRBJ2-2, is as follows: GAGVSQSPRYKVAKRGQDVALRCDPISGHVSLFWYQQALGQGPEFLTYFQNEAQLDKSGLPSDRFFAERPEGSVSTLKIQRTQQEDSAVYLCASSSKFAGANVLFFGEGSRLTVL.